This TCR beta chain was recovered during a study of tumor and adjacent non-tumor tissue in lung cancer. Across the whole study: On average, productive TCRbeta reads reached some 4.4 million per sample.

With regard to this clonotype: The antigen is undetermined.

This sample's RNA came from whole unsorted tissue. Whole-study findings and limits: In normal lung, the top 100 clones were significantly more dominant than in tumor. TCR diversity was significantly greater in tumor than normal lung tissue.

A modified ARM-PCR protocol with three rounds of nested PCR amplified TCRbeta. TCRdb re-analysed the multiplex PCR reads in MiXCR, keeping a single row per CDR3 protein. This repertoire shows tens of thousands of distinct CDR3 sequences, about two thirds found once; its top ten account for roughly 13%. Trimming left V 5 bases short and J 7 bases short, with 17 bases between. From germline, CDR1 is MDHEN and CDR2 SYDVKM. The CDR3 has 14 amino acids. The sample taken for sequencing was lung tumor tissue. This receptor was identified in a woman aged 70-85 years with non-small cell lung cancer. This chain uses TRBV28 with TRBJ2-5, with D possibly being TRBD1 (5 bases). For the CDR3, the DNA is TGTGCCAGCAGTCCACCTTTCCACCAGGGGACCCAGTACTTC. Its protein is CASSPPFHQGTQYF.